A selection of T cell receptor beta chains follows, all from one sample in a study of blood T cell repertoires in COVID-19. Generated by immunoSEQ multiplex PCR, the TCRdb table keeps only in-frame clones and is missing some. The sample yields 45,000 or so clones, approximately 87% seen once. Sequenced: peripheral blood. The origin of the receptors is a human donor in a cohort sampled during active COVID-19. CDR3s leave out the opening cysteine and the closing phenylalanine or tryptophan. D genes are given only for firm matches. For some rows the clone size is stated as once, few or many, or as a class when expanded; others skip it.

D gene	clone size	V gene	J gene	CDR3 protein
.	.	TRBV6-1	TRBJ1-1	ASSDIQGTVNTEAF
.	.	TRBV6-1	TRBJ2-7	ASSEAQGVGEQY
.	few	TRBV29-1	TRBJ2-3	ARGGRGETDTQY
.	.	TRBV7-9	TRBJ2-1	ASSLGFGGDNEQF
.	.	TRBV7-2	TRBJ1-5	ASSPLGVGYQPQH
.	.	TRBV4-1	TRBJ1-2	ASSQGNGVGYT
.	once	TRBV19	TRBJ1-2	ASTPSGSNYGYT
.	.	TRBV12-5	TRBJ1-4	ASGLGRDNEKLF
.	.	TRBV6-5	TRBJ1-3	ASSTVAFSGNTIY
.	.	TRBV2	TRBJ2-1	ASRETGRGDNEQF
.	.	TRBV7-9	TRBJ1-1	ASSGAGGNTEAF
.	.	TRBV7-6	TRBJ1-1	ASSPTVNTEAF
TRBD2	few	TRBV6-5	TRBJ2-3	ASSYGSGGGDTQY
.	.	TRBV7-8	TRBJ2-5	ASSWGPTETQY
TRBD1	.	TRBV6-5	TRBJ1-3	ASNSRTGQGNTIY
TRBD1	.	TRBV18	TRBJ1-1	ASSPGTGNTEAF
.	.	TRBV4-3	TRBJ2-5	ASSQDLTRRETQY
.	once	TRBV27	TRBJ1-2	ASSLNSGFNGYT
TRBD1	.	TRBV6-5	TRBJ1-1	ASNRDRVAEAF
.	.	TRBV18	TRBJ2-5	ASSPTGTSQETQY
TRBD1	.	TRBV2	TRBJ1-5	ASSGRDRGIQPQH
.	.	TRBV6-5	TRBJ1-4	ASGATATNEKLF
.	.	TRBV4-1	TRBJ2-3	ASSFRSPSTDTQY
.	.	TRBV6-4	TRBJ1-1	ASSQAPNTEAF
TRBD2	.	TRBV6-5	TRBJ2-1	ASSPGGNRINEQF
.	.	TRBV4-2	TRBJ2-1	ASSRGGASDIYNEQF
.	.	TRBV9	TRBJ2-3	ASSPQGHPDTQY
TRBD1	.	TRBV27	TRBJ2-7	ASSLSGQGSYEQY
.	.	TRBV2	TRBJ2-4	ASSLQGKNIQY
.	.	TRBV3-1/TRBV3-2	TRBJ1-1	ASSQWEMNTEAF